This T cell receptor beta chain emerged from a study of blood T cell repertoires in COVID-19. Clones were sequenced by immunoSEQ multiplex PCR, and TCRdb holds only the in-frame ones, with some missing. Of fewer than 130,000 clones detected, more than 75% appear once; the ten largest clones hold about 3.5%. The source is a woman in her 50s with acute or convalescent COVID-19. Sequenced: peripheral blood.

CDR3 nucleotide sequence: TGTGCCAGCAGCTTAGACCGCCACAGGGACACTGAAGCTTTCTTT. It codes for CASSLDRHRDTEAFF. The chain joins TRBV11-2 to TRBJ1-1; D may be TRBD1 (6 bases). Trimming pared 0 bases from V and 3 bases from J, leaving 11 bases between. This CDR3 has 15 residues. Germline values: CDR1 SGHAT, CDR2 FQNNGV.